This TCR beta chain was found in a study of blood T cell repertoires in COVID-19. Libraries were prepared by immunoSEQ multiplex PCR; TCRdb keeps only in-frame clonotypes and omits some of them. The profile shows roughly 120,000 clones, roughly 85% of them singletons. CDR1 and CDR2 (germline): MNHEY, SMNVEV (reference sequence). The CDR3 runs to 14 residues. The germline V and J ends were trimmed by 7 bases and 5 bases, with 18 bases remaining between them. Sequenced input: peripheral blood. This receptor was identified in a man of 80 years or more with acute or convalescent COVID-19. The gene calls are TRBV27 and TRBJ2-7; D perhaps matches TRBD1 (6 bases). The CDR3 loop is CASTARGKLHEQYF. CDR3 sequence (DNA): TGTGCCAGCACAGCCAGGGGCAAACTACACGAGCAGTACTTC.